These T cell receptor beta chains were read from a single sample in a study of shared clonotypes between healthy human individuals. Using immunoSEQ multiplex PCR, the repertoire was profiled, and TCRdb retains in-frame clones only, with some absent. Among a few million clones, roughly 92% were seen once, and the ten largest hold 0.37%. Material for sequencing was naive CD4+ T cells from PBMCs. The receptor source for this set is a man aged 18 to 30 in good health. Some clones in this sample may be carry-over from other donors' samples. Each CDR3 is given with its conserved first and last residue. The D gene is left open where the match is weak. Part of the rows lack a size; the others show once, few, many or a class for expanded clones.

TRBV25-1	NA	TRBJ2-3	TRBD2	CASSRTSGSFTDTQYF	TGTGCCAGCAGCAGGACTAGCGGGAGCTTCACAGATACGCAGTATTTT
TRBV7-3	NA	TRBJ2-1	NA	CASSLHGQGSDEQFF	TGTGCCAGCAGCTTACATGGGCAGGGTAGCGATGAGCAGTTCTTC
TRBV7-9	NA	TRBJ1-6	TRBD1	CASTTGEGDSPLHF	TGTGCCAGCACCACAGGGGAGGGCGATTCACCCCTCCACTTT
TRBV27	NA	TRBJ2-1	TRBD2	CASSPLSGSNNEQFF	TGTGCCAGCAGCCCCTTAAGCGGGAGCAACAATGAGCAGTTCTTC
TRBV11-3	NA	TRBJ1-1	NA	CASSLVSRSEAFF	TGTGCCAGCAGCTTAGTCTCTAGGTCTGAAGCTTTCTTT
TRBV30	few	TRBJ1-2	NA	CAWSVIFGDGYTF	TGTGCCTGGAGTGTGATCTTCGGGGATGGCTACACCTTC
TRBV4-1	few	TRBJ1-1	TRBD1	CASSRGTENTEAFF	TGCGCCAGCAGCCGCGGGACAGAGAACACTGAAGCTTTCTTT
TRBV6-1	NA	TRBJ1-5	NA	CASSGNSNQPQHF	TGTGCCAGCAGTGGAAATAGCAATCAGCCCCAGCATTTT
TRBV11-3	NA	TRBJ2-1	TRBD2	CASSRHSGRGDEQFF	TGTGCCAGCAGCCGCCACAGCGGGAGAGGAGATGAGCAGTTCTTC
TRBV11-2	NA	TRBJ1-1	NA	CASRAFSLRGMGTTEAFF	TGTGCCAGCAGAGCTTTTTCCCTAAGGGGAATGGGGACCACTGAAGCTTTCTTT
TRBV7-9	NA	TRBJ2-1	TRBD2	CASILAGGRNEQFF	TGTGCCAGCATCCTGGCGGGAGGGCGGAATGAGCAGTTCTTC
TRBV6-5	NA	TRBJ1-1	NA	CASSYSLRERSTEAFF	TGTGCCAGCAGTTACTCCCTCAGGGAAAGGAGCACTGAAGCTTTCTTT
TRBV6-1	NA	TRBJ1-2	NA	CASSEVTVGYGYTF	TGTGCCAGCAGTGAGGTTACGGTGGGGTATGGCTACACCTTC
TRBV2	few	TRBJ2-5	NA	CASSGLMGETQYF	TGTGCCAGCAGTGGATTAATGGGGGAGACCCAGTACTTC
TRBV29-1	NA	TRBJ2-3	TRBD2	CSVNGLAGGSDTQYF	TGCAGCGTTAACGGACTAGCGGGAGGCTCAGATACGCAGTATTTT
TRBV18	once	TRBJ2-3	NA	CASSPGNFATDTQYF	TGTGCCAGCTCACCAGGAAATTTTGCCACAGATACGCAGTATTTT
TRBV6-5	NA	TRBJ1-3	NA	CASSYSRGGNTIYF	TGTGCCAGCAGTTACTCCCGTGGGGGAAACACCATATATTTT
TRBV7-9	NA	TRBJ2-3	TRBD2	CASSLRLAGGPPDTQYF	TGTGCCAGCAGCTTACGACTAGCGGGAGGGCCGCCAGATACGCAGTATTTT
TRBV28	NA	TRBJ1-1	NA	CASSPPGRATEAFF	TGTGCCAGCAGTCCCCCAGGACGGGCCACTGAAGCTTTCTTT
TRBV7-2	NA	TRBJ1-3	NA	CASSLARAGNTIYF	TGTGCCAGCAGCTTAGCCCGGGCTGGAAACACCATATATTTT